Below, one TCR beta chain is given with its context. This clonotype has only a few counts. Its antigen has not been determined. No qualities accompany the bases; no much larger clone lies one base away. These data are taken from a study of yellow fever vaccine responses in identical twins (dated by TCRdb to 2017 to 2018). Describing the broader study: The study precisely tracked vaccine-responding T cell clones in identical twins. Broad study findings and their caveats: The T cell response to vaccination in identical twins was reported by the authors to appear partly convergent and partly personalized.

V loses 1 base, J loses 3 bases, and the germline ends lie 8 bases apart. CDR1 and CDR2 were assigned from the germline V gene (reference sequence) as SEHNR and FQNEAQ. Measured from the cysteine to the phenylalanine, the CDR3 is 14 residues long. The read is trimmed to its CDR3 DNA, 42 bases read in frame from base 1. Preparation of the library involved RT-PCR. For sequencing, an Illumina HiSeq 2500 was employed. The raw public reads went through TCRdb reprocessing: fastp at Q25, MiXCR clone calling, in-frame beta chains kept. Here each entry gathers all rows of one CDR3 protein and keeps the most common genes and DNA. The sample profile shows some 23,000 distinct CDR3 sequences; about three quarters of them were found once. The leading ten clones occupy around 4.8% of the sample.

The source is a woman aged 18 to 35 who received the yellow fever vaccine. Donor details come from another sample of the same person, matched by shared clones. The chain is encoded by TRBV7-9 joined to TRBJ2-3; the D gene is not confidently resolved. Sequencing was performed on T cells from blood (PBMCs), unsorted or a sorted subset (not recorded which), taken before or after yellow fever vaccination (not recorded which). The CDR3 region reads CASSLELTTDTQYF. The sequenced DNA is TGTGCCAGCAGCTTAGAACTTACTACAGATACGCAGTATTTT.